Given below is one TCR beta chain in context. Its antigen is unidentified. It may be a read error: a sequence one base away is much more abundant. MiXCR was run by TCRdb on the RT-PCR reads, yielding one entry per CDR3 protein. Of about 300,000 distinct CDR3 sequences listed, approximately 20% were seen once; the top ten hold over 9%. The CDR3 runs 11 residues. Trimming took 8 bases from V and 2 from J, leaving 3 bases between them. This record comes from a study of response to subunit inactivated influenza vaccine. Study observations and caveats: The authors put forward the suggestion that each seasonal influenza vaccination may bring in only a limited number of new T cells.

Sequencing was performed on PBMCs from blood, taken approximately 22 months after vaccination. The sequence came from a man in his fifties or sixties who received an inactivated influenza vaccine. The rearrangement links TRBV12-3 or TRBV12-4 to TRBJ2-2; no clear D gene. CDR3 amino acids: CASGNTGELFF. CDR3 DNA: TGTGCCAGCGGTAACACCGGGGAGCTGTTTTTT.